These 14 T cell receptor beta chains came from one sample sequenced in a study of T-cell memory formation after mild COVID-19. TCRdb reprocessed the 5' RACE reads with MiXCR, giving one entry per CDR3 protein. In the table there are around 310,000 distinct CDR3 sequences, around 20% of which are singletons. Input material: PBMCs or a T cell subset sorted from them (not recorded which). The receptors stem from a man aged 18 to 29 who had mild COVID-19 (a few samples of this study predate the infection). Cell type and time point are not known.

This clonotype was detected a few times. V and J are TRBV11-2 and TRBJ2-1; maybe TRBD2 (6 bases). The CDR3 loop spans 16 amino acids. Germline V gene lookup returns CDR1 SGHAT and CDR2 FQNNGV. V lost 6 bases and J 7 bases, leaving 22 bases between the germline ends. The CDR3 loop reads CASRAIAGTPGNEQFF. CDR3 coding DNA: TGTGCCAGCAGAGCTATCGCCGGGACTCCGGGGAATGAGCAGTTCTTC.

The rearrangement links TRBV20-1 to TRBJ1-1; possibly TRBD1 for D (5 bases). Germline CDR1 DFQATT, CDR2 SNEGSKA (reference sequence). This CDR3 has 14 amino acids. Between the trimmed V and J ends, which lost 3 bases and 0 bases, there was a span of 11 bases. The CDR3 region is CSASRAGMNTEAFF. CDR3 coding DNA: TGCAGTGCTAGCCGGGCAGGGATGAACACTGAAGCTTTCTTT.

The V gene is TRBV5-1, the J gene TRBJ2-3, with 9 bases lining up with TRBD1. Germline CDR1 SGHRS, CDR2 YFSETQ. There are 16 residues in the CDR3. V gave up 4 bases and J gave up 6 bases; unmatched junction bases: 12. The CDR3 loop reads CASSGGQGVTWDTQYF. In DNA, the CDR3 is TGCGCCAGCAGCGGGGGACAGGGAGTGACTTGGGATACGCAGTATTTT.

This clonotype showed up many times. V gene TRBV12-3 or TRBV12-4 combines with J gene TRBJ1-2, with D perhaps matching TRBD1 (6 bases). The V end was cut by 6 bases, the J end by 1 base, with 15 bases between. This CDR3 has 15 amino acids. The CDR3 nucleotides read TGTGCCAGCAGCAGTCGGGGGGCGCATAACTATGGCTACACCTTC. It yields the protein CASSSRGAHNYGYTF.

The CDR3 reads CASSRPGQGIGELFF. The CDR3 nucleotides are TGTGCCAGCAGTCGTCCGGGACAGGGGATCGGGGAGCTGTTTTTT. The V call is TRBV12-3 or TRBV12-4, the J call TRBJ2-2; 10 nucleotides match TRBD1. The CDR3 sequence is 15 residues long. V trimming: 5 bases; J trimming: 7 bases; junction bases outside the gene matches: 7.

This chain joins TRBV6-5 and TRBJ1-2; D remains ambiguous. CDR1 is MNHEY and CDR2 is SVGAGI in the germline V gene. Trimming removed 3 bases from V and 0 bases from J, with 17 bases in between. The CDR3 is 17 residues long. CDR3 amino acids: CASSYHRGGEANYGYTF. CDR3 nucleotides: TGTGCCAGCAGTTATCATCGAGGTGGGGAGGCTAACTATGGCTACACCTTC.

This chain links TRBV19 with TRBJ1-1; no reliable D call. This CDR3 is built from 15 residues. V was cut by 5 bases and J by 5 bases, with 18 bases left in between. The germline gives CDR1 LNHDA, CDR2 SQIVND (reference sequence). The CDR3 nucleotides read TGTGCCAGTAGTCAACTCACGGCCACAAGGACTGAAGCTTTCTTT. Protein product: CASSQLTATRTEAFF.

The chain combines TRBV4-3 with TRBJ2-7, with D possibly TRBD2 on 5 matching bases. Germline V gene data show CDR1 as LGHNA and CDR2 as YSLEER. Trimming pared 3 bases from V and 0 bases from J, leaving 12 bases between. The CDR3 is made up of 15 amino acids. This CDR3 reads CASSQLATSSYEQYF. The CDR3 DNA reads TGCGCCAGCAGCCAGCTAGCTACGAGCTCCTACGAGCAGTACTTC.

The chain couples TRBV7-8 to TRBJ1-5; a weak D match, TRBD1 (5 bases). Germline loops: CDR1 SGHVS, CDR2 FQNEAQ. The length of the CDR3 is 18 residues. The V and J ends lost 5 bases and 0 bases respectively, with 20 bases between them. The DNA of the CDR3 is TGTGCCAGCAGCCATCGACAGACGGACGGAAATAGCAATCAGCCCCAGCATTTT. This translates into CASSHRQTDGNSNQPQHF.

The DNA for the CDR3 is TGTGCCAGCAGACCACAGGGTTCTCTATGGCCCCAGCATTTT. Protein sequence: CASRPQGSLWPQHF. This chain uses TRBV6-2 or TRBV6-3 with TRBJ1-5, with D possibly matching TRBD1 (6 bases). V was pared by 6 bases and J by 9 bases, with 18 bases between. The CDR3 covers 14 residues. The germline CDR1 and CDR2 sequences are MNHEY and SVGEGT.

This clonotype was observed a few times. The chain couples TRBV12-3 or TRBV12-4 to TRBJ2-5; possibly TRBD1 for D (6 bases). V lost 0 bases, J lost 0 bases, and 8 bases lay in between. This CDR3 has 15 residues. CDR3 sequence: CASSLARDNQETQYF. The CDR3 nucleotides are TGTGCCAGCAGTTTAGCCCGGGACAACCAAGAGACCCAGTACTTC.

The J gene is TRBJ1-3, the V gene TRBV12-3 or TRBV12-4; weak D call: TRBD1 (5 bases). With 0 bases removed from V and 0 bases from J, the gap between germline ends came to 12 bases. CDR3 length: 17 amino acids. Here the CDR3 DNA reads TGTGCCAGCAGTTTAGCGCTGGGGGTCCTCTCTGGAAACACCATATATTTT. This encodes CASSLALGVLSGNTIYF.

The chain links TRBV7-9 to TRBJ1-3; weak D call: TRBD1 (6 bases). The CDR3 extends over 16 amino acids. Looked up from germline, CDR1 is SEHNR and CDR2 is FQNEAQ (reference sequence). Deletions cut 3 bases from V and 0 bases from J, with 12 bases between. CDR3 DNA sequence: TGTGCCAGCAGCTTGAGGGGACAAAACTCTGGAAACACCATATATTTT. Encoded protein: CASSLRGQNSGNTIYF. The whole variable domain, filled in from reference TRBV7-9 and TRBJ1-3, reads DTGVSQNPRHKITKRGQNVTFRCDPISEHNRLYWYRQTLGQGPEFLTYFQNEAQLEKSRLLSDRFSAERPKGSFSTLEIQRTEQGDSAMYLCASSLRGQNSGNTIYFGEGSWLTVV.

This clonotype has at least ten counts. The chain employs TRBV7-2 and TRBJ2-3, with D tentatively TRBD2 (5 bases). V was cut by 5 bases and J by 3 bases, with 6 bases left in between. The CDR3 runs 12 residues. The V gene's germline CDR1 is SGHTA and CDR2 FQGNSA. The DNA of the CDR3 is TGTGCCAGCAGCCGGGGTACAGATACGCAGTATTTT. Translation gives CASSRGTDTQYF.